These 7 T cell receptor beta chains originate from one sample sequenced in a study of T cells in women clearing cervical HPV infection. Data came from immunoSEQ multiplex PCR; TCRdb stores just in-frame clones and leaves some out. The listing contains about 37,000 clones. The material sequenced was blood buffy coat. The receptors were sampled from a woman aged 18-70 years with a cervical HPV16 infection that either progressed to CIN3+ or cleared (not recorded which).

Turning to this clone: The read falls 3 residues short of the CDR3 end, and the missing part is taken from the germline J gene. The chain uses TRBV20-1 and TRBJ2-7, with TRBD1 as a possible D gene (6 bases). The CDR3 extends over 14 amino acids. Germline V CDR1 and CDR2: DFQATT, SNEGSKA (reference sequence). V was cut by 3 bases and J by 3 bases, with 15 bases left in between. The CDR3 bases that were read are TGCAGTGCTAGGACAGGTGCCCTTTTCTACGAG. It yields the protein CSARTGALFYE. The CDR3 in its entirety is CSARTGALFYEQYF.

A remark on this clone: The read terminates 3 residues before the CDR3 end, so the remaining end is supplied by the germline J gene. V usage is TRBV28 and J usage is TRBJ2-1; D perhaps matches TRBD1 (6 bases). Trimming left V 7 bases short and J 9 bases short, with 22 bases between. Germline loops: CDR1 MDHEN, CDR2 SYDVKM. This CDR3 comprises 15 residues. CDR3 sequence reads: CASNLAGVTASEQFF. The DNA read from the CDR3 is TGTGCCAGCAACTTGGCAGGGGTCACCGCTAGTGAG.

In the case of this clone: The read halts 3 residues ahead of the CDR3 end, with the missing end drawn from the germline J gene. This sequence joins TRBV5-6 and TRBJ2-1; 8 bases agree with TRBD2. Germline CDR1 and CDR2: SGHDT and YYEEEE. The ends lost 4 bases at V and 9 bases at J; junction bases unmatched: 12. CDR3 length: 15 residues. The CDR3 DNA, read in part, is TGTGCCAGCAGCATGCGGGGGGCCCATTGGGTTGAG. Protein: CASSMRGAHWVE. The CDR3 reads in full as CASSMRGAHWVEQFF.

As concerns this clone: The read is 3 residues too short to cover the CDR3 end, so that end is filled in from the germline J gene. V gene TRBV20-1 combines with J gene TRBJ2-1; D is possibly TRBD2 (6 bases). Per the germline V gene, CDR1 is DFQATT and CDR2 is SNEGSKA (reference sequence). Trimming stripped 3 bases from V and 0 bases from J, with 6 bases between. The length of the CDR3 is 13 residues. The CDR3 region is CSARRDSYNEQFF. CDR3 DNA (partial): TGCAGTGCTAGGCGGGACTCCTACAATGAG.

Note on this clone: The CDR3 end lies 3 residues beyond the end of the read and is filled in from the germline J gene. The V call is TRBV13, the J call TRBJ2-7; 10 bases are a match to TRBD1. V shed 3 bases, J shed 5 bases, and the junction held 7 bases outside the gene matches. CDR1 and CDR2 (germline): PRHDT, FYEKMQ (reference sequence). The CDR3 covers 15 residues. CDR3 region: CASSFGTGAVDEQYF. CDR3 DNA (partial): TGTGCCAGCAGCTTCGGGACAGGGGCTGTAGACGAG.

CDR3: CSAGLAGAYNEQFF. CDR3 bases read: TGCAGTGCCGGACTAGCGGGAGCCTACAATGAG. The chain employs TRBV20-1 and TRBJ2-1; 13 nucleotides line up with TRBD2. Read coverage stops 3 residues before the CDR3 terminus; the germline J gene supplies the remainder. V was pared by 6 bases and J by 2 bases, with 1 base of the junction left unmatched. The CDR3 has 14 residues. Germline values: CDR1 DFQATT, CDR2 SNEGSKA (reference sequence).

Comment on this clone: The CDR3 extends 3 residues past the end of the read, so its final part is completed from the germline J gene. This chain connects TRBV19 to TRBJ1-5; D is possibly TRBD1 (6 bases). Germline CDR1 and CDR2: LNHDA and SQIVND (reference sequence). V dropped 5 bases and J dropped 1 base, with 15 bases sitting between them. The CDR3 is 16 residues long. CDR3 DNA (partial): TGTGCCAGTAGTCTCCCGGGGGGCGGAAGCAATCAGCCC. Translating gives CASSLPGGGSNQP. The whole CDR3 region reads CASSLPGGGSNQPQHF.